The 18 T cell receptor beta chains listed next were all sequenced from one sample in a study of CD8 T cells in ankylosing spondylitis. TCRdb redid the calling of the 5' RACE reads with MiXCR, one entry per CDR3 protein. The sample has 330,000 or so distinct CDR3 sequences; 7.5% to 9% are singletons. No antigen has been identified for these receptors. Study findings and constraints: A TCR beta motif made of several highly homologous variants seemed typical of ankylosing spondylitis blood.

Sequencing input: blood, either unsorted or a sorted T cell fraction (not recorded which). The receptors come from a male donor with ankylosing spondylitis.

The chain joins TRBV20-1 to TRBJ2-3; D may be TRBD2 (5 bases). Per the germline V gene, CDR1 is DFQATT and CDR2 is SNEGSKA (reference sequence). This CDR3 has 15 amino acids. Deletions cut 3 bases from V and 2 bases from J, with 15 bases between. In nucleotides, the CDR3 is TGCAGTGCTAGGAGGGAATTTATAAACACAGATACGCAGTATTTT. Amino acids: CSARREFINTDTQYF.

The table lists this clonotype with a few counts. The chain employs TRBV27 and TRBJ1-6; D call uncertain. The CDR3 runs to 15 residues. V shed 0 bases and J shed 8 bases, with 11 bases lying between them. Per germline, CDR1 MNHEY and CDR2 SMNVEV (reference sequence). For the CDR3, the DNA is TGTGCCAGCAGTTTATCGGGCCCAGGTGATTCACCCCTCCACTTT. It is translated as CASSLSGPGDSPLHF.

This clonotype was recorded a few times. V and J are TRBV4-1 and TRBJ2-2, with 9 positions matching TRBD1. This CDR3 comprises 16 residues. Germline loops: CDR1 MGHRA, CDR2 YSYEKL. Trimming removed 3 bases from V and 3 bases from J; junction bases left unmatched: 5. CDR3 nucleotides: TGCGCCAGCAGCCAGGGACAGGGCCTATACACCGGGGAGCTGTTTTTT. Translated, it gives CASSQGQGLYTGELFF.

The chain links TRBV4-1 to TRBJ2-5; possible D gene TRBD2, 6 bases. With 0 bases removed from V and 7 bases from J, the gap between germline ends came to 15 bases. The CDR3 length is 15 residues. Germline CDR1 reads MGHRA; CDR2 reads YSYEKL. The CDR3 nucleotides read TGCGCCAGCAGCCAAGAGTCCGGAGGGGACGGGACCCAGTACTTC. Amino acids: CASSQESGGDGTQYF.

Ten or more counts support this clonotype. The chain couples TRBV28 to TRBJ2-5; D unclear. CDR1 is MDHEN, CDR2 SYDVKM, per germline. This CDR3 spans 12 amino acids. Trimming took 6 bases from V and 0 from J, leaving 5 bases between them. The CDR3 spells CASSQNQETQYF. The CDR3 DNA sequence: TGTGCCAGCAGCCAGAACCAAGAGACCCAGTACTTC.

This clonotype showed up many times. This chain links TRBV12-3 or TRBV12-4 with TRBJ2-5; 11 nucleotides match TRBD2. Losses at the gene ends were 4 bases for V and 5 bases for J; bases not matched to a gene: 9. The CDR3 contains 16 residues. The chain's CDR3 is CASSSMALAGVETQYF. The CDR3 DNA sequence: TGTGCCAGCAGTTCCATGGCACTAGCGGGAGTTGAGACCCAGTACTTC.

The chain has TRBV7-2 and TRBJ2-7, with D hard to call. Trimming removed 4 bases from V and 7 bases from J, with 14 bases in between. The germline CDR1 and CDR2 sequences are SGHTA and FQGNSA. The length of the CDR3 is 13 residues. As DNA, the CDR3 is TGTGCCAGCAGCTCCTTCTCCGCCTGGGAGCAGTACTTC. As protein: CASSSFSAWEQYF.

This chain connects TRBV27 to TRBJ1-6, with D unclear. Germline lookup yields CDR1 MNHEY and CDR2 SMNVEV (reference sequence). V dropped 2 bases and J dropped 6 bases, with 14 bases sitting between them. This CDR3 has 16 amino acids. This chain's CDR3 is CASSLVTPGGNSPLHF. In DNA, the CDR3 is TGTGCCAGCAGTTTAGTGACGCCTGGAGGTAATTCACCCCTCCACTTT.

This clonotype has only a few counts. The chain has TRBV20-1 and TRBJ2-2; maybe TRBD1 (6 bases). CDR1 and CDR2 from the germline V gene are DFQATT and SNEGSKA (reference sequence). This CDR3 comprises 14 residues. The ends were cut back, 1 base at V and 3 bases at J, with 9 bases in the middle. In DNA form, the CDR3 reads TGCAGTGCTAGAGGGACAGCTTACACCGGGGAGCTGTTTTTT. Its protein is CSARGTAYTGELFF.

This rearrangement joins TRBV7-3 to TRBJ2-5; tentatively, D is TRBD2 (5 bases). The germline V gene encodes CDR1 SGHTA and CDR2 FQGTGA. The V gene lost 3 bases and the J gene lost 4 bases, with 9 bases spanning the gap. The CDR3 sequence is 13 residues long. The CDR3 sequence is CASSFDGRETQYF. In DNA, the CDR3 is TGTGCCAGCAGCTTTGATGGGAGAGAGACCCAGTACTTC.

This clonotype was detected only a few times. The CDR3 nucleotides are TGCAGCGTTATCATTAGCGGGAGTACGGCCGGGGAGCTGTTTTTT. Amino acid sequence: CSVIISGSTAGELFF. This chain uses TRBV29-1 with TRBJ2-2; 9 bases match TRBD2. Germline CDR1 reads SQVTM; CDR2 reads ANQGSEA. Germline trimming cut 5 bases from V and 6 bases from J; bases unmatched to any gene: 10. The CDR3 is 15 amino acids.

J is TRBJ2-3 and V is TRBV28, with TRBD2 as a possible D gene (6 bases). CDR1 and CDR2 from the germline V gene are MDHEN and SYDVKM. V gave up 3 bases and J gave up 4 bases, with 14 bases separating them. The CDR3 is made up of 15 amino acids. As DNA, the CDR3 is TGTGCCAGCAGTTTTCCCACTAGCTTTCCAGATACGCAGTATTTT. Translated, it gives CASSFPTSFPDTQYF.

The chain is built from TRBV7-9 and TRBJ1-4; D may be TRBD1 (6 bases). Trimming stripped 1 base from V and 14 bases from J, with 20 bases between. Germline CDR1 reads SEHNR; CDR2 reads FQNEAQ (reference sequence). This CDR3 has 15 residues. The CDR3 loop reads CASSLGFGGEERLFF. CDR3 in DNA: TGTGCCAGCAGCTTAGGATTTGGGGGCGAGGAGCGTCTGTTTTTT.

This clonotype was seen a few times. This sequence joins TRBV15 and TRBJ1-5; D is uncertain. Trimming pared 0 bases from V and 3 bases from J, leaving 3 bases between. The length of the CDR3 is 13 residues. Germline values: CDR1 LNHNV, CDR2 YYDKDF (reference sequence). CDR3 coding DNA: TGTGCCACCAGCAGAGAGGTCAATCAGCCCCAGCATTTT. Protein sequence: CATSREVNQPQHF.

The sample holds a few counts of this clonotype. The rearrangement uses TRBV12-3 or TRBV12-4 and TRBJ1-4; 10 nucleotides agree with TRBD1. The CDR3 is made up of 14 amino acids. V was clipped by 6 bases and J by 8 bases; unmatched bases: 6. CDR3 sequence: CASRETGGDEKLFF. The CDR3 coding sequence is TGTGCCAGCAGGGAGACAGGGGGCGACGAAAAACTGTTTTTT.

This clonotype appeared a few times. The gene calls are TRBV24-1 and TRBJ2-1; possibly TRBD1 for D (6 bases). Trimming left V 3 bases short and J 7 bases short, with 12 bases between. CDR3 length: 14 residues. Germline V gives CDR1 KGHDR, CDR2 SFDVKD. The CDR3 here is CATSDPTGGNEQFF. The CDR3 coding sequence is TGTGCCACCAGTGATCCGACAGGCGGTAATGAGCAGTTCTTC.

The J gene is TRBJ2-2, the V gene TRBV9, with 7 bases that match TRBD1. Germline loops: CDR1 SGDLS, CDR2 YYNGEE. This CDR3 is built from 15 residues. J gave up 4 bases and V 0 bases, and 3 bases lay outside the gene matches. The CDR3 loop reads CASSVDRGRTGELFF. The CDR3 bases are TGTGCCAGCAGCGTAGACAGGGGCCGCACCGGGGAGCTGTTTTTT.

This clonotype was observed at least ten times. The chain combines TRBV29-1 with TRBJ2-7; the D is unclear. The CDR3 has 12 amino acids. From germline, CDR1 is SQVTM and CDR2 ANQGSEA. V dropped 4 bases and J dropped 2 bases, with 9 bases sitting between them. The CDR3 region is CSVVVTTYEQYF. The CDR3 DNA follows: TGCAGCGTTGTAGTCACTACCTACGAGCAGTACTTC.